Reported below is one TCR beta chain. This clonotype was counted at least ten times. Its antigen has not been determined. There are no base qualities to consult, and no much larger clone falls within one base. The CDR3 numbers 12 residues from cysteine through phenylalanine. The CDR3 DNA has 36 bases and is translated from base 1. Looking up the germline V gene yields CDR1 SGHRS and CDR2 YFSETQ. V is shortened by 4 bases, J by 8 bases, and the region joining them spans 10 bases. The run used an Illumina HiSeq 2500. Quantitative 5'-RACE with molecular barcodes was used to prepare TCR beta libraries. The paper's data handling went like this. A new computational method, built on a probabilistic model of VDJ rearrangement, was used to identify disease-linked TCR variants. Clones were called with MiXCR by TCRdb after fastp trimmed the public reads at Q25, and only in-frame beta chains were retained. Under each unique CDR3 protein, matching rows form one entry showing the most common genes and DNA. Clone size and V and J calls follow TCRdb, not the original study. Counted in this sample were about 220,000 distinct CDR3 sequences; more than 25% of them appeared once. The ten largest clones represent under 8% of the sample.

The data stem from a study of CD8 T cells in ankylosing spondylitis (TCRdb year 2017). For the wider study: The study set out to find disease-linked TCR variants by profiling T cell receptor beta repertoires in ankylosing spondylitis patients and healthy donors. In total, the full study cohort was made up of some 110 healthy donors and about two dozen ankylosing spondylitis patients. Peripheral blood samples were taken, and synovial fluid was additionally collected from ankylosing spondylitis patients.

Findings and caveats that apply to the study as a whole: A CD8+ phenotype was shown by the disease-linked clones, which were found at relatively low frequencies in peripheral blood. Significant enrichment of the disease-linked clones was reported in matched synovial fluid samples from ankylosing spondylitis patients. Some TCR beta motif variants had previously been reported in synovial fluid and blood of reactive arthritis patients, which suggested common disease-initiation mechanisms. A TCR beta motif of 7 or 8 highly homologous amino acid variants appeared characteristic of blood from ankylosing spondylitis patients.

Input material: blood, either unsorted or a sorted T cell fraction (not recorded which). The TCR comes from a male donor with ankylosing spondylitis or in good health (not recorded which). The rearranged chain carries TRBV5-1 and TRBJ2-1, with no D gene named confidently. The CDR3 loop reads CASSPGRYEQFF. The DNA reads TGCGCCAGCAGCCCCGGAAGGTATGAGCAGTTCTTC.